The clone carrying this T cell receptor (beta chain) was seen ten or more times. No antigen is known for it. The data were obtained in a study of regulatory T cells in long-lasting Graves disease. As to time point: persistent/refractory GD, antithyroid drugs over 5 years with positive TRAb. PBMCs were the source of the RNA used for TCR sequencing. The patients included were those that came from an endocrinology department in Xi'an, China. Sequencing libraries for TCR beta were prepared with iRepertoire HTBI primers and Arm-PCR of CDR3 regions. TCRdb passed the multiplex PCR reads through MiXCR, listing each CDR3 protein once. The sample consists of more than 300,000 distinct CDR3 sequences, roughly 25% of them appearing once. The length of the CDR3 is 13 residues. The V gene lost 9 bases and the J gene lost 3 bases, with 14 bases spanning the gap. Germline CDR1 is LNHDA and CDR2 is SQIVND (reference sequence).

Study-wide findings and caveats: Persistent Graves' patients showed less TCR diversity than newly diagnosed patients showed.

This material consisted of peripheral blood mononuclear cells (PBMCs), taken when the disease was refractory, from a patient treated with antithyroid drugs. This TCR was sampled from a woman between 40 and 50 years old with Graves disease. This sequence joins TRBV19 and TRBJ1-2; tentative D call: TRBD1 (6 bases). This CDR3 reads CASTPDRDYGYTF. CDR3 coding DNA: TGTGCCAGCACTCCGGACAGAGACTATGGCTACACCTTC.